These T cell receptor beta chains were read from a single sample in a study of shared clonotypes between healthy human individuals. Assay: immunoSEQ multiplex PCR; the TCRdb copy retains only in-frame clones and omits some. The sample lists hundreds of thousands of clones, 85% to 95% seen once, with approximately 25% in the top ten. Sequencing was carried out using naive CD8+ T cells sorted from blood. The receptors derive from a man aged 30-40 years in good health. Both conserved end residues are part of each CDR3.

13 | TRBV4-1 | CASSKGLYNEQFF
16 | TRBV7-9 | CASSLEPGEITDTQYF
18 | TRBV4-1 | CASSQEGGVGEAYNEQFF
18 | TRBV5-1 | CASSLGPEGVGYQETQYF
14 | TRBV27 | CASSLGGLNTEAFF
15 | TRBV2 | CASTMRDSLGHEQFF
15 | TRBV27 | CATLDKLEGTDTQYF
15 | TRBV4-3 | CASSQARTGATEQFF
13 | TRBV29-1 | CSVRERDTGELFF
15 | TRBV6-5 | CASSYSTSGWYEQYF
15 | TRBV11-2 | CASTPPGRRMHEQYF
13 | TRBV10-3 | CAAIGSSTDTQYF
16 | TRBV11-2 | CASSRYRPPGPYEQYF
15 | TRBV10-3 | CAISDGTSSNQPQHF
17 | TRBV19 | CASSITSTRPLTYEQYF
16 | TRBV5-8 | CASSHGTLPRVDTQYF
13 | TRBV10-3 | CAISATRGDTQYF
12 | TRBV5-5 | CASWDTPLEQYF
14 | TRBV4-3 | CASSQRQGIETQYF
15 | TRBV14 | CASSPWTSGSYEQYF
14 | TRBV5-4 | CASSPGQYQETQYF
15 | TRBV30 | CAWIRPTGISYEQYF
14 | TRBV7-2 | CASSRRPGTHEQFF
17 | TRBV5-8 | CASSAPAGQGSPRGYTF
16 | TRBV11-2 | CASSLRSGSQVDTQYF
16 | TRBV6-1 | CASSESGLGQGKKLFF
14 | TRBV5-5 | CASSLWRKNEKLFF
14 | TRBV27 | CASSFGGSAYEQYF
19 | TRBV4-1 | CASSQAVPSGSLRYNEQFF
16 | TRBV27 | CASSTGTGGYTGELFF
13 | TRBV5-6 | CASSLGSSYEQYF
13 | TRBV5-4 | CASSFGGSYEQYF
15 | TRBV15 | CATSRDRGHGQPQHF
17 | TRBV5-5 | CASSSSPGQEINQPQHF
16 | TRBV4-2 | CASSHDPGLAANEQFF
15 | TRBV25-1 | CASSALGGVRETQYF
15 | TRBV28 | CASSRGQGAGDTQYF
15 | TRBV28 | CASSLQDRITDTQYF
15 | TRBV5-1 | CASSLGWGRGYEQYF
13 | TRBV19 | CASSLAGGTEQFF
17 | TRBV11-2 | CASSLDLGQGVTDTQYF
16 | TRBV9 | CASSDRDSSSSYEQYF
16 | TRBV4-1 | CASSQRGGGNTGELFF
14 | TRBV7-9 | CASSYIGSNQPQHF
16 | TRBV2 | CASSETGNNPYNEQFF
16 | TRBV15 | CATSFWRAGGPETQYF
13 | TRBV7-2 | CASSPGTVMEQYF
15 | TRBV7-9 | CASSSAGTRVYEQYF
15 | TRBV7-6 | CASSLNSHSNQPQHF
17 | TRBV2 | CASSKLRTGEVDQPQHF
15 | TRBV29-1 | CSVALADLPYNEQFF
12 | TRBV6-6 | CASSPRGVEQYF
17 | TRBV10-3 | CAISESVLAGTQETQYF
15 | TRBV19 | CASSQPISSYNEQFF
15 | TRBV21-1 | CASSKHRNGTDTQYF